This paragraph reports one TCR beta chain. These data are taken from a study of cytomegalovirus exposure and HLA in healthy donors. 13 Jbeta primers and 60 Vbeta primers were used for the PCR. The table came from immunoSEQ multiplex PCR; TCRdb's copy has only in-frame clones and leaves some out. The sample lists some 250,000 clones; roughly four fifths were seen once. This CDR3 has 13 amino acids. Germline values: CDR1 SGHRS, CDR2 YFSETQ. V was pared by 9 bases and J by 1 base, with 4 bases of the junction left unmatched. Source material: PBMCs. This TCR was recovered from a woman in her sixties or seventies in good health and CMV-seropositive. V usage is TRBV5-1 and J usage is TRBJ2-7, with TRBD2 identical over 10 bases. The CDR3 here is CANPSGSSYEQYF. CDR3 nucleotide sequence: TGCGCCAACCCTAGCGGGAGTTCCTACGAGCAGTACTTC.